The clone carrying this T cell receptor beta chain came up a few times. Its target is unknown. Per sample, at least 5 micrograms of total RNA were extracted. This sample is drawn from a study of blood T cells in healthy people across ages. Regarding the study as a whole: With age, beta diversity per million T cells declined roughly linearly, significantly by 30 to 40. A strong correlation was seen between TCR beta diversity and naive T cell percentage. A greater number of naive CD4+ cells and higher diversity distinguished long-lived donors from aged donors.

The use of a sample-barcoded 5' primer and a J-beta primer mix characterized a second PCR of about 7 to 12 cycles. TCRdb recomputed calls from the 5' RACE reads with MiXCR, one row per CDR3 protein. Of more than 650,000 distinct CDR3 sequences in the sample, 53% were seen once. The CDR3 sequence is 12 residues long. Germline V lookup: CDR1 SGDLS, CDR2 YYNGEE. V lost 4 bases, J lost 8 bases, and 11 bases lay in between. Sequences were obtained from blood. The chain employs TRBV9 and TRBJ2-3; no firm D call. This receptor was identified in a man of 80 years or more in good health. CDR3 in amino acids: CASSPERATQYF. The CDR3 region has the DNA TGTGCCAGCAGCCCGGAGAGAGCTACGCAGTATTTT.